A single sample is the source of the 9 T cell receptor beta chains below, sequenced in a study of blood T cell repertoires in COVID-19. The repertoire was sequenced with immunoSEQ multiplex PCR; TCRdb's copy has only in-frame clones and lacks some. The table records 450,000 to 500,000 clones, approximately 83% of them present only once. The sequencing sample was made of peripheral blood. The receptors derive from a human donor in a cohort sampled during active COVID-19.

The chain carries TRBV24-1 and TRBJ2-7; 11 positions match TRBD1. Losses at the gene ends were 0 bases for V and 4 bases for J; bases not matched to a gene: 7. The CDR3 has 17 amino acids. Germline V gene sequence: CDR1 KGHDR, CDR2 SFDVKD. The CDR3 nucleotides read TGTGCCACCAGTGATTTGCGTTTTCGGGACAGGGGGTACGAGCAGTACTTC. Translation gives CATSDLRFRDRGYEQYF.

The rearrangement links TRBV20-1 to TRBJ2-7; 8 bases are shared with TRBD2. V dropped 3 bases and J dropped 0; count of bases not matched to a gene: 13. Looked up from germline, CDR1 is DFQATT and CDR2 is SNEGSKA (reference sequence). This CDR3 contains 17 residues. This CDR3 reads CSASSSLAGGSSYEQYF. CDR3 nucleotides: TGCAGTGCTAGTTCTAGCCTAGCGGGTGGGAGCTCCTACGAGCAGTACTTC.

The chain links TRBV24-1 to TRBJ2-1; tentatively, D is TRBD1 (6 bases). This CDR3 has 16 amino acids. V gave up 3 bases and J gave up 2 bases, with 13 bases separating them. In germline, CDR1 is KGHDR, CDR2 SFDVKD. The CDR3: CATSDIGTKPYNEQFF. The CDR3 nucleotides are TGTGCCACCAGTGATATCGGGACAAAACCCTACAATGAGCAGTTCTTC.

This clone showed up just a few times. The chain links TRBV7-8 to TRBJ1-2; 9 nucleotides line up with TRBD1. V gave up 2 bases and J gave up 4 bases; unmatched junction bases: 11. Germline CDR1 SGHVS, CDR2 FQNEAQ. CDR3 length: 17 residues. The CDR3 sequence is CASSLNLGQGSGYGYTF. In DNA, the CDR3 is TGTGCCAGCAGCTTAAATTTGGGACAGGGTTCGGGCTATGGCTACACCTTC.

This clone appeared once. V and J are TRBV7-6 and TRBJ2-1; D might be TRBD1 (5 bases). V lost 4 bases and J lost 0, with 13 bases in between. The germline gives CDR1 SGHVS, CDR2 FNYEAQ. The CDR3 runs to 16 residues. The CDR3 reads CASSSDTAGSYNEQFF. The CDR3 region has the DNA TGTGCCAGCAGCTCGGACACCGCCGGCTCCTACAATGAGCAGTTCTTC.

The V and J genes are TRBV12-3 or TRBV12-4 and TRBJ1-2; 11 nucleotides line up with TRBD1. Germline trimming cut 6 bases from V and 14 bases from J; bases unmatched to any gene: 11. The CDR3 is made up of 13 amino acids. The CDR3: CASSPGQGDPLTF. The CDR3 nucleotides read TGTGCCAGCAGCCCGGGACAGGGGGACCCCTTGACCTTC.

This rearrangement joins TRBV19 to TRBJ2-1; TRBD2 agrees at 14 bases. This CDR3 is 20 amino acids long. The V segment lost 2 bases and the J segment 1 base; nucleotides outside the gene matches: 10. CDR1 is LNHDA and CDR2 is SQIVND in the germline V gene (reference sequence). CDR3 coding DNA: TGTGCCAGTAGTATATGGCGGGGGACTAGCGGGAGTCGGTCCTACAATGAGCAGTTCTTC. This codes for CASSIWRGTSGSRSYNEQFF.

This rearrangement joins TRBV9 to TRBJ2-1, with D perhaps TRBD2 (5 bases). V lost 4 bases to trimming and J lost 7 bases, with 18 bases between them. Germline CDR1 reads SGDLS; CDR2 reads YYNGEE. The CDR3 has 15 residues. CDR3 sequence reads: CASSSDYPNLNEQFF. The CDR3 coding sequence is TGTGCCAGCAGCTCCGACTACCCCAATCTGAATGAGCAGTTCTTC.

CDR3 amino acids: CASSHSSFSGYTF. The DNA of the CDR3 is TGTGCCAGCAGCCATAGTAGTTTCTCTGGCTACACCTTC. This rearrangement joins TRBV11-1 to TRBJ1-2; D unclear. Looked up from germline, CDR1 is SGHAT and CDR2 is FQDESV (reference sequence). The CDR3 sequence is 13 residues long. With 5 bases removed from V and 7 bases from J, the gap between germline ends came to 14 bases.